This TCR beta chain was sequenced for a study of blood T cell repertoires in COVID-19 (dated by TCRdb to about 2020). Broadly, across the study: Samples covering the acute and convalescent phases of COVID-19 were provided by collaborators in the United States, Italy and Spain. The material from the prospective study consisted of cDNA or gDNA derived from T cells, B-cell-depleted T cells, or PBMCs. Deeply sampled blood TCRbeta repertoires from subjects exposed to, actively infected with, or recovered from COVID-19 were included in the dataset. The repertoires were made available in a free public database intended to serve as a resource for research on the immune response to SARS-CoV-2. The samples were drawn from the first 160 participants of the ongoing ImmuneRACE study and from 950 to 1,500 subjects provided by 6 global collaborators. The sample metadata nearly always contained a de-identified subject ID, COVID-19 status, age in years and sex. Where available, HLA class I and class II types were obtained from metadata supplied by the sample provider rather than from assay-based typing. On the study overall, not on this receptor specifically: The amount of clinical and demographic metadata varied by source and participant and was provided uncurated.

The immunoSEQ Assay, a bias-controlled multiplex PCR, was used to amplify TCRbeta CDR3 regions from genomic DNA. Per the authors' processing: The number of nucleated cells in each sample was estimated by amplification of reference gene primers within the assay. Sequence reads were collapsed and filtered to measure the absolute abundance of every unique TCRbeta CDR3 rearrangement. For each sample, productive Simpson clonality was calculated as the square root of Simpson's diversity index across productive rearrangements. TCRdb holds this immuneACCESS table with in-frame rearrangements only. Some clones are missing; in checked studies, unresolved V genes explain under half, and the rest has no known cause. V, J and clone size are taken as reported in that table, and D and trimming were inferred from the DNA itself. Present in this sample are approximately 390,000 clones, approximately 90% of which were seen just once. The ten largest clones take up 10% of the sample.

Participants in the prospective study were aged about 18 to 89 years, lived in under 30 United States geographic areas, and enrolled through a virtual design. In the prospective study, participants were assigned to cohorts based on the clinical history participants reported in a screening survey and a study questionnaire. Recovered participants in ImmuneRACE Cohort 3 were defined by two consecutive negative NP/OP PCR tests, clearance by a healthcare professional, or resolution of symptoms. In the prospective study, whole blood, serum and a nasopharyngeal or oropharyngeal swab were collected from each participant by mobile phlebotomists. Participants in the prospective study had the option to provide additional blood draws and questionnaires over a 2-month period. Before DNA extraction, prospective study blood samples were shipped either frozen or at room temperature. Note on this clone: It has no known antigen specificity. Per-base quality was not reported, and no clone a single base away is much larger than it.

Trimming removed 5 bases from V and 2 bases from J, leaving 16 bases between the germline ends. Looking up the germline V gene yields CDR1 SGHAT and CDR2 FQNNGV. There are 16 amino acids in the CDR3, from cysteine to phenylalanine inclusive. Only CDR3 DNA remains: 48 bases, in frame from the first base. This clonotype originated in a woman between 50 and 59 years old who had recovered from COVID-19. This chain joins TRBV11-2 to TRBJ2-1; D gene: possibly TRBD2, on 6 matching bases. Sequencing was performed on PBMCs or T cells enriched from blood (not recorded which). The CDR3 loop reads CASSPGLRVAYNEQFF. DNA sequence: TGTGCCAGCAGCCCGGGACTCCGAGTGGCCTACAATGAGCAGTTCTTC.